The 8 T cell receptor beta chains listed next were all sequenced from one sample in a study of vaccination and CD4 T cells after COVID-19. Cultured CD4+ T-cell DNA underwent Oncomine TCR Beta short-read sequencing. From the PCR reads, TCRdb called clonotypes with MiXCR, one entry per CDR3 protein. The sample includes over 6,500 distinct CDR3 sequences, about 70% seen only once; the top ten take approximately 35%. These TCRs are of unknown antigen specificity. Documented treatment: approximately 10-day PBMC culture with coronavirus spike peptide pools or control peptides (ViraFEST assay). Sample: CD4+ T cells from blood, cultured in vitro. The receptors originated from a human donor who had recovered from COVID-19.

J is TRBJ1-2 and V is TRBV29-1; 8 positions agree with TRBD1. This CDR3 contains 14 residues. CDR1 SQVTM and CDR2 ANQGSEA come from the germline V gene. The J segment lost 4 bases and the V segment lost 4 bases, leaving 8 bases of the junction unmatched. Here the CDR3 reads CSVAVAGGSYGYTF. DNA of the CDR3: TGCAGCGTTGCTGTAGCAGGGGGCTCCTATGGCTACACCTTC. The full variable domain, in which reference TRBV29-1 and TRBJ1-2 provide the parts outside the CDR3, is SAVISQKPSRDICQRGTSLTIQCQVDSQVTMMFWYRQQPGQSLTLIATANQGSEATYESGFVIDKFPISRPNLTFSTLTVSNMSPEDSSIYLCSVAVAGGSYGYTFGSGTRLTVV.

There are a few counts of this clonotype. V gene TRBV24-1 combines with J gene TRBJ2-3; TRBD1 aligns across 7 bases. Losses at the gene ends were 4 bases for V and 1 base for J; bases not matched to a gene: 4. The CDR3 has 15 residues. The germline CDR1 and CDR2 sequences are KGHDR and SFDVKD. The CDR3, as DNA: TGTGCCACCAGTGACGGACAGGTGGGCACAGATACGCAGTATTTT. Translating gives CATSDGQVGTDTQYF.

The chain couples TRBV5-8 to TRBJ1-5; D not resolved. In germline, CDR1 is SGHTS, CDR2 YDEGEE. The germline V and J ends were trimmed by 0 bases and 4 bases, with 8 bases remaining between them. The length of the CDR3 is 14 residues. The CDR3 region is CASSLVGGNQPQHF. The DNA of the CDR3 is TGTGCCAGCAGCTTGGTGGGTGGAAATCAGCCCCAGCATTTT. Using reference TRBV5-8 and TRBJ1-5 for the parts outside the CDR3, the full variable domain is EAGVTQSPTHLIKTRGQQATLRCSPISGHTSVYWYQQALGLGLQFLLWYDEGEERNRGNFPPRFSGRQFPNYSSELNVNALELEDSALYLCASSLVGGNQPQHFGDGTRLSIL.

In this sample, this clonotype turned up a few times. CDR3 sequence: CASSDIGLGYTF. In DNA form, the CDR3 reads TGTGCCAGCAGTGACATAGGGCTTGGCTACACCTTC. This chain uses TRBV2 with TRBJ1-2; no definite D call. Germline lookup yields CDR1 SNHLY and CDR2 FYNNEI. With 3 bases removed from V and 7 bases from J, the gap between germline ends came to 9 bases. This CDR3 has 12 residues.

The chain combines TRBV7-2 with TRBJ1-1; D uncertain. Trimming removed 3 bases at V and 5 bases at J, with 4 bases between. Germline CDR1 and CDR2: SGHTA and FQGNSA. This CDR3 spans 11 amino acids. The CDR3 region is CASSFRTEAFF. The CDR3 bases are TGTGCCAGCAGCTTTCGTACTGAAGCTTTCTTT. The full variable domain, in which reference TRBV7-2 and TRBJ1-1 provide the parts outside the CDR3, is GAGVSQSPSNKVTEKGKDVELRCDPISGHTALYWYRQSLGQGLEFLIYFQGNSAPDKSGLPSDRFSAERTGGSVSTLTIQRTQQEDSAVYLCASSFRTEAFFGQGTRLTVV.

This clonotype showed up just a few times. This chain links TRBV20-1 with TRBJ1-2; 7 bases are a match to TRBD1. V was clipped by 3 bases and J by 0 bases; unmatched bases: 1. CDR3 size: 13 residues. From germline, CDR1 is DFQATT and CDR2 SNEGSKA (reference sequence). The CDR3 here is CSARTGPNYGYTF. CDR3 nucleotide sequence: TGCAGTGCTAGGACAGGGCCTAACTATGGCTACACCTTC.

The chain combines TRBV15 with TRBJ1-6; D remains ambiguous. In germline, CDR1 is LNHNV, CDR2 YYDKDF (reference sequence). The V and J ends lost 4 bases and 16 bases respectively, with 11 bases between them. The CDR3 loop spans 11 amino acids. The CDR3 here is CATSTLGSLHF. The CDR3 DNA is TGTGCCACCAGCACTCTCGGGTCTCTCCACTTT.

This rearrangement joins TRBV7-8 to TRBJ2-6, with D perhaps TRBD2 (5 bases). Germline values: CDR1 SGHVS, CDR2 FQNEAQ. Deletions cut 3 bases from V and 0 bases from J, with 9 bases between. The CDR3 has 16 amino acids. For the CDR3, the DNA is TGTGCCAGCAGCTTGAGGGTCCTCTCTGGGGCCAACGTCCTGACTTTC. Protein sequence: CASSLRVLSGANVLTF.